This TCR beta chain comes out of a study of CD8+ T cells in alopecia areata. RNA was isolated and reverse transcribed to cDNA, the sequencing template. Using immunoSEQ multiplex PCR, the repertoire was profiled, and TCRdb retains in-frame clones only, with some absent. Altogether 140,000 or so clones are present, 62% being singletons, with the ten largest covering 35% to 45%. Overall study results and limits: Sequencing of scalp tissue also captures the resident alphabeta T cells of normal skin. Possibly as an HLA-related effect, TCR sharing across patients appeared less clear than in mice.

Comment on this clone: What it binds is not known.

The TCR was taken from a human donor in good health. Sequencing input: CD8+ T cells sorted from blood.

CDR3 loop: CASSLGANEQFF. DNA for the CDR3: TGTGCCAGCAGCTTGGGGGCCAATGAGCAGTTCTTC. V and J are TRBV5-6 and TRBJ2-1; D not certain. Trimming cost V 0 bases and J 6 bases, with 4 bases left between them. The CDR3 is 12 residues long. The germline gives CDR1 SGHDT, CDR2 YYEEEE.